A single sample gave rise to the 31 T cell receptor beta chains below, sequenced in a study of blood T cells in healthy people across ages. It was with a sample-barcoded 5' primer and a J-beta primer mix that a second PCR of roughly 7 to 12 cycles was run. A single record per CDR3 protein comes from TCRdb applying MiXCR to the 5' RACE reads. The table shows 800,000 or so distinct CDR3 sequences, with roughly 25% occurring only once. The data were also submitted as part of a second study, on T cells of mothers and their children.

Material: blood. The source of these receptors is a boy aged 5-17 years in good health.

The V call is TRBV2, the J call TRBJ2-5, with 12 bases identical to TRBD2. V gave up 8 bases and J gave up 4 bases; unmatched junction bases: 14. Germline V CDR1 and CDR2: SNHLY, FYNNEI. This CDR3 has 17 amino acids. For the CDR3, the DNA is TGTGCCAGCCATTCGGGTCGGACTAGCGGGATCTTAGAGACCCAGTACTTC. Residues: CASHSGRTSGILETQYF.

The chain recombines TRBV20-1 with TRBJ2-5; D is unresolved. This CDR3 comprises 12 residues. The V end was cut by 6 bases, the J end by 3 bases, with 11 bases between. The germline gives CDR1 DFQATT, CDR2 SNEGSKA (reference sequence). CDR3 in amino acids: CSALDSEETQYF. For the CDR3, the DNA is TGCAGTGCCCTCGACTCAGAAGAGACCCAGTACTTC.

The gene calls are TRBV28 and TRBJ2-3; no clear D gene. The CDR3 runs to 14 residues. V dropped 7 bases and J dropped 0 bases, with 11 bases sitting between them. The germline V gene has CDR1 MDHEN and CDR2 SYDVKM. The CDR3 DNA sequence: TGTGCCAGCACCCCGGTGGATAGCACAGATACGCAGTATTTT. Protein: CASTPVDSTDTQYF.

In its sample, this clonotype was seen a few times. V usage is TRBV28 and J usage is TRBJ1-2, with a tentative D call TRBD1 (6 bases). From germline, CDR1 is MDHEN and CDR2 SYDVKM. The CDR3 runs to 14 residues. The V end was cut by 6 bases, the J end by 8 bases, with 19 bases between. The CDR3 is CASSPFRGGDGYTF. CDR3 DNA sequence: TGTGCCAGCAGCCCATTTCGGGGGGGCGACGGCTACACCTTC.

The CDR3 sequence: CASRNRHTQYF. The DNA for the CDR3 is TGTGCCAGCAGGAACAGGCATACGCAGTATTTT. The chain recombines TRBV6-5 with TRBJ2-3; possible D gene TRBD1, 5 bases. Germline CDR1 MNHEY, CDR2 SVGAGI. The CDR3 has 11 amino acids. V dropped 6 bases and J dropped 7 bases, with 8 bases sitting between them.

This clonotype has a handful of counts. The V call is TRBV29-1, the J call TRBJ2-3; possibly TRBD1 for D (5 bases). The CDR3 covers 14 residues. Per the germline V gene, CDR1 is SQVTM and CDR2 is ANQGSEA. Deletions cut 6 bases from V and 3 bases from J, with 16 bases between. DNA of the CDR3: TGCAGCGTGAAAAAGAACGCAGGGACAGATACGCAGTATTTT. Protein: CSVKKNAGTDTQYF.

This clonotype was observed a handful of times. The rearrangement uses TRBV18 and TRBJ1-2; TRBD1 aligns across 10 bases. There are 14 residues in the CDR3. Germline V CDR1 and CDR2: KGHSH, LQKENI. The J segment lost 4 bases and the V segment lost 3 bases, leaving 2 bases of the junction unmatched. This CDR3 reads CASSPGTGVYGYTF. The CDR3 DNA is TGTGCCAGCTCACCCGGGACAGGGGTCTATGGCTACACCTTC.

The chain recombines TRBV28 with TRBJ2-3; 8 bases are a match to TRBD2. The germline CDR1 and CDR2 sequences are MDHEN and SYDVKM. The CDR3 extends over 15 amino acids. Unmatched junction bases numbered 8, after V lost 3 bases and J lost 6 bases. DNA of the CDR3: TGTGCCAGCAGTTTCGGTAGGACTAGCCTGGATACGCAGTATTTT. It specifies CASSFGRTSLDTQYF.

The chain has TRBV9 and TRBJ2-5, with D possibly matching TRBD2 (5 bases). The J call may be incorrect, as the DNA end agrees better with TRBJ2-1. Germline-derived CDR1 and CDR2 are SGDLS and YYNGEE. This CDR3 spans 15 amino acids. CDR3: CASSVAGGVSGEQFF. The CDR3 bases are TGTGCCAGCAGCGTAGCGGGTGGGGTAAGCGGTGAGCAGTTCTTC.

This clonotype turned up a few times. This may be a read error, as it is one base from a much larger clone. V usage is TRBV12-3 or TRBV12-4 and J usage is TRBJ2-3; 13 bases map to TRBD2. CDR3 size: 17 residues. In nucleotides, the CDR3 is TGTGTCAGCAGTTTACAGGGACTAGCGGGAATCCCAGATACGCAGTATTTT. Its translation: CVSSLQGLAGIPDTQYF.

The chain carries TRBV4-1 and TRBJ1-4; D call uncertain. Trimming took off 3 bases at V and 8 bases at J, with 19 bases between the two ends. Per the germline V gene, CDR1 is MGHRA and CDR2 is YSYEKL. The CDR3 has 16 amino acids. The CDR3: CASSQIAGTKDEKLFF. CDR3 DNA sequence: TGCGCCAGCAGCCAGATTGCGGGCACTAAGGACGAAAAACTGTTTTTT.

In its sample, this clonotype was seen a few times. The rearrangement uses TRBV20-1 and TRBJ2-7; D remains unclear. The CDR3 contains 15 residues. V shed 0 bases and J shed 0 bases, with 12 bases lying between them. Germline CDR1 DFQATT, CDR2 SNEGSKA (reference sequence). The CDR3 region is CSARDSRQSSYEQYF. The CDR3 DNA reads TGCAGTGCTAGAGATTCCCGGCAGAGCTCCTACGAGCAGTACTTC.

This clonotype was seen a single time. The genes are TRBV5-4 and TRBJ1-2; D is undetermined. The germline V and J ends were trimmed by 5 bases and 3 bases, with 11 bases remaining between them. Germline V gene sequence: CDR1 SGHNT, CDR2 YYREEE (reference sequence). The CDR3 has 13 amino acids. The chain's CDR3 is CASSLTRYYGYTF. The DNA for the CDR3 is TGTGCCAGCAGTTTAACACGTTACTATGGCTACACCTTC.

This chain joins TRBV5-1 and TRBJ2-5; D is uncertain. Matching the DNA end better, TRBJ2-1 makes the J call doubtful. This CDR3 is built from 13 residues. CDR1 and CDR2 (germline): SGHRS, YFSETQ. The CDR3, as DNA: TGCGCCAGCAGCTTGGGATGGGCTGGTGAGCAGTTCTTC. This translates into CASSLGWAGEQFF.

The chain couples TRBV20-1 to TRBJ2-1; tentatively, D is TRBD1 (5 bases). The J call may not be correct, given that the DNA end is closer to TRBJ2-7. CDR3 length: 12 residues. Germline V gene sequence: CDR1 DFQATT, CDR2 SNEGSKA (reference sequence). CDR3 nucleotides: TGCAGTGCTAGCCTAGTTCAGGGCGAGCAGTACTTC. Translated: CSASLVQGEQYF.

The CDR3 reads CASSQVPDSSGGYTF. The CDR3 coding sequence is TGCGCCAGCAGCCAAGTCCCAGACAGTAGTGGTGGCTACACCTTC. The chain carries TRBV4-1 and TRBJ1-2; tentatively, D is TRBD1 (5 bases). This CDR3 has 15 residues. Germline assignment: CDR1 MGHRA and CDR2 YSYEKL. V gave up 1 base and J gave up 7 bases, with 16 bases separating them.

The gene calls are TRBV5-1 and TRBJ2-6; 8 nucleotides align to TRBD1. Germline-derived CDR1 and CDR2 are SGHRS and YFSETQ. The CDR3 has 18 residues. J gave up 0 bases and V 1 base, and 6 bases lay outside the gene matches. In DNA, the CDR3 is TGCGCCAGCAGCTTGTTCCAGGGGGCCCCCTCTGGGGCCAACGTCCTGACTTTC. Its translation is CASSLFQGAPSGANVLTF.

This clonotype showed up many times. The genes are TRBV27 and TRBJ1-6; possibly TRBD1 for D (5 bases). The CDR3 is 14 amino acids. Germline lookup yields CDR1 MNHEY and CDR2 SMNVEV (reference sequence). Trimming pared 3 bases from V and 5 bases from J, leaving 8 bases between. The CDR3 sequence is CASSLGLDNSPLHF. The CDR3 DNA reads TGTGCCAGCAGTTTGGGGCTTGATAATTCACCCCTCCACTTT.

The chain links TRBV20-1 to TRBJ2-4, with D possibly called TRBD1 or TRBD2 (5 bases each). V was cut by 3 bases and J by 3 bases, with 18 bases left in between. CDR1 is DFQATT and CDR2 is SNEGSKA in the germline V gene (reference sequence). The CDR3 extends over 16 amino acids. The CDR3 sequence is CSASVRRELGKNIQYF. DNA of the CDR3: TGCAGTGCTAGCGTCCGCAGGGAGTTGGGCAAAAACATTCAGTACTTC.

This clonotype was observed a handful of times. The CDR3 nucleotides are TGTGCCAGCAGCTCGCAGTTATGGACTGAAGCTTTCTTT. This sequence encodes CASSSQLWTEAFF. V usage is TRBV7-2 and J usage is TRBJ1-1; D is ambiguous. The CDR3 extends over 13 amino acids. Germline CDR1 reads SGHTA; CDR2 reads FQGNSA. Trimming shortened V by 4 bases and J by 5 bases, and 11 bases separated the two germline ends.

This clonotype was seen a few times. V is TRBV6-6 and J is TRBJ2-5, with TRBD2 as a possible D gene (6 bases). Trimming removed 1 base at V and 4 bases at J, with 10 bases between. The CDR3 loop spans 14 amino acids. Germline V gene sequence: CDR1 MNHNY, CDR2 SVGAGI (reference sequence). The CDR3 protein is CASSYLSSGETQYF. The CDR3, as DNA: TGTGCCAGCAGTTACTTGAGTAGCGGAGAGACCCAGTACTTC.

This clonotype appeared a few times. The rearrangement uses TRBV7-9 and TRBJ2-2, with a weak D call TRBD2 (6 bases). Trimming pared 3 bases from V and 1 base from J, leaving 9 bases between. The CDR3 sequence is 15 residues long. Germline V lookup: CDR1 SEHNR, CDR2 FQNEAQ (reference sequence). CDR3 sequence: CASSFGGQNTGELFF. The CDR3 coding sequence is TGTGCCAGCAGCTTCGGGGGTCAGAACACCGGGGAGCTGTTTTTT.

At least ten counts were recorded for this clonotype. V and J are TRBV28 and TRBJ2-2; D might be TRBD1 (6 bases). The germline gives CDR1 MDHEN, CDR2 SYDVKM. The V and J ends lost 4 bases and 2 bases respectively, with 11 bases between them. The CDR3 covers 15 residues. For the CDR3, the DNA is TGTGCCAGCAGTTCCGTACAGGGCAACACCGGGGAGCTGTTTTTT. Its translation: CASSSVQGNTGELFF.

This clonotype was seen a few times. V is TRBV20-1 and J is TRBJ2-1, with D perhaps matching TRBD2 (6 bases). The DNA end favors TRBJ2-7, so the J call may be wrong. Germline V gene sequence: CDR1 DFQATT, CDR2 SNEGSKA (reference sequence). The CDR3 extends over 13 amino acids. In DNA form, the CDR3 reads TGCAGTGCTAGAACCCGACTAGTTAGGGAGCAGTACTTC. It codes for CSARTRLVREQYF.

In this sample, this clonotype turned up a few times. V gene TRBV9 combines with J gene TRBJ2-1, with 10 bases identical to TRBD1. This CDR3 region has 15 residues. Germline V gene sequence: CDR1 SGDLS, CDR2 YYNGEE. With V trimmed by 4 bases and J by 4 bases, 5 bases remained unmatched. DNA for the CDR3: TGTGCCAGCAGCCCCCGGGACAGGGGATACAATGAGCAGTTCTTC. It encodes CASSPRDRGYNEQFF. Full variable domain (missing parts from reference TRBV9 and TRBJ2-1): DSGVTQTPKHLITATGQRVTLRCSPRSGDLSVYWYQQSLDQGLQFLIQYYNGEERAKGNILERFSAQQFPDLHSELNLSSLELGDSALYFCASSPRDRGYNEQFFGPGTRLTVL.

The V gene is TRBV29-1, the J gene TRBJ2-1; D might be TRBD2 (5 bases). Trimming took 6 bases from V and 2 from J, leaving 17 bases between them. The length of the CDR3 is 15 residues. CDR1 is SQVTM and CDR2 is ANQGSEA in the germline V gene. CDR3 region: CSVRRNTEAYNEQFF. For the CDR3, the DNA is TGCAGCGTCCGGAGGAACACCGAAGCCTACAATGAGCAGTTCTTC.

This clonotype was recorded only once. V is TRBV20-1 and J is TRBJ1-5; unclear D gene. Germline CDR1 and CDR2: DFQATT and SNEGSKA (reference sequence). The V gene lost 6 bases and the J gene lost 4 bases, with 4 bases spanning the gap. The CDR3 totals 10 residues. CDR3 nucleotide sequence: TGCAGTGCCTCAAATCAGCCCCAGCATTTT. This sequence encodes CSASNQPQHF.

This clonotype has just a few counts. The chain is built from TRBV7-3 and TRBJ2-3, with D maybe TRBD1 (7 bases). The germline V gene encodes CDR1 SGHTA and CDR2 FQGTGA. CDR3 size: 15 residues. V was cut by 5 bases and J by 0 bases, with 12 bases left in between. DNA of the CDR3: TGTGCCAGCAGCCCCCAGGGGGGCAGCACAGATACGCAGTATTTT. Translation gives CASSPQGGSTDTQYF.

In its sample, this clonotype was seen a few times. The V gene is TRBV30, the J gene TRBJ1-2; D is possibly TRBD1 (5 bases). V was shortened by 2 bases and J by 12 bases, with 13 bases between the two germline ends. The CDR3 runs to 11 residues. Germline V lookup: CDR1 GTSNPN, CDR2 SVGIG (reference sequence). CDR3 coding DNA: TGTGCCTGGAGTAGGGCAGCGGGGGACACCTTC. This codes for CAWSRAAGDTF.

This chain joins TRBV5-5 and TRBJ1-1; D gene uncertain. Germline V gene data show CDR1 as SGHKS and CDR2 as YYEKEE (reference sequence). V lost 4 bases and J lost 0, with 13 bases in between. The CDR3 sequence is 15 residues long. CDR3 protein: CASSRTGSMNTEAFF. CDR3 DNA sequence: TGTGCCAGCAGCCGTACGGGCTCGATGAACACTGAAGCTTTCTTT.

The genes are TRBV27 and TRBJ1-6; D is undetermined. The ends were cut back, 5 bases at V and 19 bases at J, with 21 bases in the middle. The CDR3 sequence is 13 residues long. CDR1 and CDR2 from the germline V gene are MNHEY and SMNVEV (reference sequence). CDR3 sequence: CASSESVTSPSHF. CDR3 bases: TGTGCCAGCAGTGAGTCGGTTACCAGCCCCTCTCACTTT.